One sample yielded the 5 T cell receptor beta chains listed below, sequenced in a study of T cell clonality in common variable immunodeficiency. Profiled with immunoSEQ multiplex PCR; TCRdb holds only in-frame clones, not every one. The profile covers some 38,000 clones, none occurring a single time. Material for sequencing was peripheral blood mononuclear cells. The receptors originated from a person aged 18-69 years in good health.

This clone was seen repeatedly, ten times or more. The junction departs from the called germline gene at one end, perhaps through a read error. Read coverage stops 3 residues before the CDR3 terminus; the germline J gene supplies the remainder. V and J are TRBV19 and TRBJ2-1; 7 bases are a match to TRBD2. The CDR3 sequence is 14 residues long. Germline V gives CDR1 LNHDA, CDR2 SQIVND (reference sequence). The CDR3 loop is CASTAGEVYGEQFF. The sequenced part of the CDR3 DNA is TGTGCGAGTACCGCGGGAGAGGTGTACGGTGAG.

This clone was found many times. CDR3 DNA, as far as it was read: TGTGCCAGTAAGGGACTAGCGGAAAGGGACGAG. Amino acid sequence: CASKGLAERDE. The complete CDR3 reads CASKGLAERDEQYF. V gene TRBV19 combines with J gene TRBJ2-7; 11 bases match TRBD2. Read coverage stops 3 residues before the CDR3 terminus; the germline J gene supplies the remainder. Germline V gives CDR1 LNHDA, CDR2 SQIVND (reference sequence). Trimming took 7 bases from V and 5 from J; bases not matched to a gene: 7. The CDR3 totals 14 residues.

This clone was found many times. With the read ending 3 residues before the CDR3 end, the germline J gene is used to fill in that end. The chain joins TRBV7-9 to TRBJ1-1, with D perhaps TRBD1 (6 bases). The ends were cut back, 6 bases at V and 3 bases at J, with 14 bases in the middle. The CDR3 consists of 14 residues. Germline V gene data show CDR1 as SEHNR and CDR2 as FQNEAQ (reference sequence). The CDR3 is CASRKPQGHTEAFF. Incomplete CDR3 DNA: TGTGCCAGCAGAAAACCCCAGGGGCACACTGAA. Full variable domain (outside the CDR3, taken from reference TRBV7-9 and TRBJ1-1): DTGVSQNPRHKITKRGQNVTFRCDPISEHNRLYWYRQTLGQGPEFLTYFQNEAQLEKSRLLSDRFSAERPKGSFSTLEIQRTEQGDSAMYLCASRKPQGHTEAFFGQGTRLTVV.

This clone was counted at least ten times. The read comes to an end 3 residues before the CDR3 does, leaving the germline J gene to fill in the end. The rearrangement joins TRBV7-7 to TRBJ2-7; the D gene is possibly TRBD1 (6 bases). This CDR3 region has 14 residues. CDR1 and CDR2 from the germline V gene are SSHAT and FNYEAQ (reference sequence). The DNA read from the CDR3 is TGTGCTAGACATGACAGGTGGTTGTCCTACGAG. Translation gives CARHDRWLSYE. The entire CDR3 protein is CARHDRWLSYEQYF.

There are many counts of this clone. The sequenced fragment ends 3 residues before the CDR3 boundary, so the rest is inferred from the germline J gene. The chain has TRBV28 and TRBJ2-2; 8 bases match TRBD1. The length of the CDR3 is 17 residues. Germline V gene sequence: CDR1 MDHEN, CDR2 SYDVKM. V was clipped by 5 bases and J by 2 bases; unmatched bases: 10. Incomplete CDR3 DNA: TGTGCCAGCAGTATAGACAGGGGACGGTTAAACACCGGGGAG. It is translated as CASSIDRGRLNTGE. The whole CDR3 protein reads CASSIDRGRLNTGELFF.